These 26 T cell receptor beta chains originate from one sample sequenced in a study of blood T cell repertoires in COVID-19. Profiling relied on immunoSEQ multiplex PCR, and the TCRdb table lists in-frame clones only, not all of them. Of almost 90,000 clones in the sample, roughly 88% were seen once. Specimen: peripheral blood. These TCRs come from a man of 80 years or more with acute or convalescent COVID-19.

V gene TRBV28 combines with J gene TRBJ1-5; D ambiguous. CDR1 and CDR2 from the germline V gene are MDHEN and SYDVKM. The CDR3 length is 12 residues. V lost 1 base and J lost 6, with 4 bases in between. The CDR3 here is CASSLLSQPQHF. As DNA, the CDR3 is TGTGCCAGCAGTTTATTGAGTCAGCCCCAGCATTTT. Combining the CDR3 with reference TRBV28 and TRBJ1-5 gives the whole variable domain DVKVTQSSRYLVKRTGEKVFLECVQDMDHENMFWYRQDPGLGLRLIYFSYDVKMKEKGDIPEGYSVSREKKERFSLILESASTNQTSMYLCASSLLSQPQHFGDGTRLSIL.

The CDR3 spells CASSYSLTGKGGSNQPQHF. The DNA of the CDR3 is TGTGCCAGCAGTTACAGTCTGACAGGGAAGGGTGGTTCTAATCAGCCCCAGCATTTT. V usage is TRBV6-2 or TRBV6-3 and J usage is TRBJ1-5, with 7 bases fitting TRBD1. V dropped 2 bases and J dropped 4; count of bases not matched to a gene: 17. CDR1 is MNHEY, CDR2 SVGEGT, per germline. The CDR3 loop spans 19 amino acids.

The chain is built from TRBV7-9 and TRBJ2-5; 9 positions match TRBD1. The CDR3 length is 14 residues. The germline V gene encodes CDR1 SEHNR and CDR2 FQNEAQ (reference sequence). With 5 bases clipped from V and 4 bases from J, the junction kept 5 bases outside the gene matches. As DNA, the CDR3 is TGTGCCAGCAGCCCGGGACAGGGAACAGAGACCCAGTACTTC. This translates into CASSPGQGTETQYF.

This chain uses TRBV5-1 with TRBJ2-7; TRBD2 matches at 10 bases. V was pared by 2 bases and J by 5 bases, with 4 bases of the junction left unmatched. The CDR3 loop spans 14 amino acids. Germline lookup yields CDR1 SGHRS and CDR2 YFSETQ. The CDR3 loop reads CASSFSGRRDEQYF. CDR3 in DNA: TGCGCCAGCAGCTTTAGCGGGAGGAGAGACGAGCAGTACTTC.

The chain combines TRBV6-1 with TRBJ1-3; D is uncertain. The CDR3 is 17 amino acids. V gave up 2 bases and J gave up 0 bases, with 14 bases separating them. CDR1 is MNHNS and CDR2 is SASEGT in the germline V gene. The chain's CDR3 is CASSESMGGVSGNTIYF. In nucleotides, the CDR3 is TGTGCCAGCAGTGAATCCATGGGCGGGGTCTCTGGAAACACCATATATTTT.

This chain links TRBV27 with TRBJ1-1, with TRBD1 matching 8 bases. Germline values: CDR1 MNHEY, CDR2 SMNVEV (reference sequence). Trimming took 5 bases from V and 0 from J; bases not matched to a gene: 2. This CDR3 spans 14 amino acids. CDR3 sequence (DNA): TGTGCCAGCAGTCGACAGGGGCTGAACACTGAAGCTTTCTTT. Its protein is CASSRQGLNTEAFF.

The genes are TRBV5-5 and TRBJ1-2; no reliable D call. CDR3 length: 16 residues. CDR1 is SGHKS and CDR2 is YYEKEE in the germline V gene (reference sequence). V dropped 5 bases and J dropped 4 bases, with 21 bases sitting between them. The chain's CDR3 is CASRSGPRAPIYGYTF. In DNA, the CDR3 is TGTGCCAGCAGATCCGGGCCGCGGGCCCCTATCTATGGCTACACCTTC. Full variable domain (rest looked up from reference TRBV5-5 and TRBJ1-2): DAGVTQSPTHLIKTRGQQVTLRCSPISGHKSVSWYQQVLGQGPQFIFQYYEKEERGRGNFPDRFSARQFPNYSSELNVNALLLGDSALYLCASRSGPRAPIYGYTFGSGTRLTVV.

The rearrangement uses TRBV10-3 and TRBJ1-2; D not certain. Per the germline V gene, CDR1 is ENHRY and CDR2 is SYGVKD. This CDR3 contains 15 residues. CDR3 DNA sequence: TGTGAGAAGGACTCCTTCCCTATAGGTAACTATGGCTACACCTTC. This codes for CEKDSFPIGNYGYTF.

The chain employs TRBV2 and TRBJ2-3, with 7 bases that match TRBD2. Looked up from germline, CDR1 is SNHLY and CDR2 is FYNNEI. CDR3 length: 15 residues. V lost 6 bases to trimming and J lost 6 bases; unmatched junction nucleotides: 12. The CDR3 DNA follows: TGTGCCAGCAGCGCTCCGGGACTACGGGAGGATACGCAGTATTTT. Its translation: CASSAPGLREDTQYF.

Concerning this clone: Distinct nucleotide sequences in the sample also encode this CDR3. The V call is TRBV6-5, the J call TRBJ2-1; D is possibly TRBD2 (6 bases). V was trimmed by 5 bases and J by 1 base, leaving 9 bases between them. Germline CDR1 and CDR2: MNHEY and SVGAGI. The CDR3 is made up of 14 amino acids. Here the CDR3 DNA reads TGTGCCAGCAGTCGGGACTCTTCCTACAATGAGCAGTTCTTC. It specifies CASSRDSSYNEQFF.

The rearrangement joins TRBV5-4 to TRBJ2-7; 11 nucleotides agree with TRBD2. CDR3 length: 15 amino acids. Per the germline V gene, CDR1 is SGHNT and CDR2 is YYREEE (reference sequence). V trimming: 3 bases; J trimming: 0 bases; junction bases outside the gene matches: 2. The CDR3 bases are TGTGCCAGCAGCTATAGCGGGAGGGCCTCCTACGAGCAGTACTTC. This translates into CASSYSGRASYEQYF.

The chain has TRBV3-1 (or the pseudogene TRBV3-2) and TRBJ1-2; D not certain. From germline, CDR1 is LGHDT and CDR2 YNNKEL (reference sequence). V was cut by 2 bases and J by 4 bases, with 20 bases left in between. This CDR3 is 17 amino acids long. The CDR3 DNA is TGTGCCAGCAGCCAACGCGGGGAGGGTCTGATTTCCTATGGCTACACCTTC. This translates into CASSQRGEGLISYGYTF.

This clone is a singleton in its sample. CDR3 sequence: CASSIGTGVDGYTF. CDR3 nucleotide sequence: TGTGCCAGTAGTATAGGGACAGGCGTGGACGGCTACACCTTC. The chain couples TRBV19 to TRBJ1-2; 7 bases are a match to TRBD1. The V gene end was trimmed by 1 base and the J gene end by 8 bases; junction bases not matched to a gene: 7. The germline V gene has CDR1 LNHDA and CDR2 SQIVND (reference sequence). The CDR3 runs 14 residues.

The chain uses TRBV29-1 and TRBJ1-2; no reliable D call. Trimming shortened V by 3 bases and J by 7 bases, and 12 bases separated the two germline ends. The germline CDR1 and CDR2 sequences are SQVTM and ANQGSEA. The CDR3 consists of 12 residues. This CDR3 is CSVDPGSGGYTF. The CDR3 nucleotides are TGCAGCGTTGATCCCGGGAGCGGTGGCTACACCTTC. The entire variable domain, with the rest obtained from reference TRBV29-1 and TRBJ1-2, is as follows: SAVISQKPSRDICQRGTSLTIQCQVDSQVTMMFWYRQQPGQSLTLIATANQGSEATYESGFVIDKFPISRPNLTFSTLTVSNMSPEDSSIYLCSVDPGSGGYTFGSGTRLTVV.

The V call is TRBV19, the J call TRBJ1-5; TRBD1 matches at 7 bases. In germline, CDR1 is LNHDA, CDR2 SQIVND (reference sequence). This CDR3 region has 16 residues. V shed 4 bases, J shed 7 bases, and the junction held 13 bases outside the gene matches. CDR3 nucleotides: TGTGCCAGTAGTAGGACAGGAGAATCTTTCCGACAGCCCCAGCATTTT. Translation: CASSRTGESFRQPQHF.

V usage is TRBV18 and J usage is TRBJ1-5, with 9 bases that match TRBD1. V dropped 2 bases and J dropped 5; count of bases not matched to a gene: 4. CDR1 and CDR2 (germline): KGHSH, LQKENI. CDR3 length: 15 residues. In DNA, the CDR3 is TGTGCCAGCTCACCAGGGACAGGGAACGATCAGCCCCAGCATTTT. As protein: CASSPGTGNDQPQHF.

The gene calls are TRBV10-3 and TRBJ2-7; D gene ambiguous. The CDR3 extends over 12 amino acids. V was pared by 2 bases and J by 3 bases, with 5 bases between. Germline CDR1 reads ENHRY; CDR2 reads SYGVKD. Here the CDR3 DNA reads TGTGCCATCAGTGAGCTCTTCTACGAGCAGTACTTC. Amino acids: CAISELFYEQYF.

The chain has TRBV5-8 and TRBJ1-2, with D unclear. V was pared by 0 bases and J by 1 base, with 4 bases between. CDR3 length: 13 amino acids. Germline V gene data show CDR1 as SGHTS and CDR2 as YDEGEE. The CDR3 DNA reads TGTGCCAGCAGCTTGGACAGTAACTATGGCTACACCTTC. It yields the protein CASSLDSNYGYTF.

Only one count was recorded for this clone. Relative to the germline gene, one junction end is altered; a read error may explain this. The chain carries TRBV18 and TRBJ1-2; TRBD1 matches 8 bases. The CDR3 is 13 amino acids. Looked up from germline, CDR1 is KGHSH and CDR2 is LQKENI. The CDR3 sequence is CASSLQGVDGYIF. CDR3 coding DNA: TGTGCCAGCTCATTACAGGGGGTGGATGGCTACATCTTC.

V is TRBV7-2 and J is TRBJ1-5, with D perhaps matching TRBD1 (5 bases). V lost 5 bases and J lost 0, with 8 bases in between. This CDR3 region has 14 residues. The V gene's germline CDR1 is SGHTA and CDR2 FQGNSA. The CDR3 DNA follows: TGTGCCAGCAGCGGGGGGAATAGCAATCAGCCCCAGCATTTT. Its protein is CASSGGNSNQPQHF.

The CDR3 DNA sequence: TGCGCCAGCACCCCGGACAGAGTTGGCTACACCTTC. Protein: CASTPDRVGYTF. The V gene is TRBV10-2, the J gene TRBJ1-2, with D maybe TRBD1 (6 bases). Between the trimmed V and J ends, which lost 7 bases and 7 bases, there was a span of 13 bases. The CDR3 covers 12 residues. Germline-derived CDR1 and CDR2 are WSHSY and SAAADI.

In its sample, this clone was seen a few times. CDR3 sequence: CASSPGQESTDTQYF. The CDR3 DNA follows: TGTGCCAGCAGCCCGGGACAGGAAAGCACAGATACGCAGTATTTT. The rearrangement uses TRBV7-9 and TRBJ2-3; 8 bases fit TRBD1. Germline V gene data show CDR1 as SEHNR and CDR2 as FQNEAQ (reference sequence). After removal of 5 bases from V and 0 bases from J, the junction contained 4 bases not matched to a gene. The CDR3 is 15 amino acids.

The CDR3 sequence is CASSLGQGVGQPQHF. CDR3 DNA: TGTGCCAGCAGCTTAGGGCAGGGGGTAGGACAGCCCCAGCATTTT. J is TRBJ1-5 and V is TRBV7-2; 7 bases fit TRBD1. The length of the CDR3 is 15 residues. Germline lookup yields CDR1 SGHTA and CDR2 FQGNSA. Trimming cost V 1 base and J 7 bases; bases outside gene matches: 7.

The J gene is TRBJ2-2, the V gene TRBV5-6; possibly TRBD2 for D (6 bases). Trimming stripped 0 bases from V and 6 bases from J, with 18 bases between. This CDR3 comprises 17 residues. Per germline, CDR1 SGHDT and CDR2 YYEEEE. CDR3 coding DNA: TGTGCCAGCAGCTTGGCCTTGGGAGTCCAGCGGGCCGGGGAGCTGTTTTTT. Translating gives CASSLALGVQRAGELFF.

This chain uses TRBV27 with TRBJ1-5; D perhaps matches TRBD1 (6 bases). V dropped 5 bases and J dropped 0 bases, with 23 bases sitting between them. Germline lookup yields CDR1 MNHEY and CDR2 SMNVEV (reference sequence). The CDR3 extends over 19 amino acids. CDR3 sequence reads: CASSPFTPTGYRSNQPQHF. Written as DNA, the CDR3 is TGTGCCAGCAGTCCATTTACACCCACAGGGTATCGTAGCAATCAGCCCCAGCATTTT.

This clone has only one observation. The chain couples TRBV12-5 to TRBJ2-1, with no clear D. Germline CDR1 and CDR2: LGHNT and FRNRAP. Trimming stripped 5 bases from V and 8 bases from J, with 13 bases between. CDR3 length: 13 amino acids. CDR3 sequence reads: CASGPYFTDEQFF. CDR3 coding DNA: TGTGCTAGTGGTCCGTATTTCACGGATGAGCAGTTCTTC.